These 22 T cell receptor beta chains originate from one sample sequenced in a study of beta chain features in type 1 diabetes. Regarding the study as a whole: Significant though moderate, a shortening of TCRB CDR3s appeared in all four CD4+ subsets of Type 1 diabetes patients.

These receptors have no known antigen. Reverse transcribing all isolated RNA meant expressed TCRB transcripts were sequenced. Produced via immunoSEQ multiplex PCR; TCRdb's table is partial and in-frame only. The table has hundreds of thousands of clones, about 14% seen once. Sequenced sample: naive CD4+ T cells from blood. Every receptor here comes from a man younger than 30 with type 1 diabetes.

CDR3 DNA sequence: TGTGCCAGCAGTTTACGGGAGAAGCAGTACTTC. Translation gives CASSLREKQYF. V and J are TRBV27 and TRBJ2-7; D possibly corresponds to TRBD2 (6 bases). Trimming took off 2 bases at V and 8 bases at J, with 7 bases between the two ends. This CDR3 comprises 11 residues. Germline V gives CDR1 MNHEY, CDR2 SMNVEV (reference sequence).

CDR3 amino acids: CASSDFGTGFEETQYF. Here the CDR3 DNA reads TGTGCCAGCAGTGATTTCGGGACAGGGTTTGAAGAGACCCAGTACTTC. This rearrangement joins TRBV25-1 to TRBJ2-5, with TRBD1 matching over 9 bases. Losses at the gene ends were 3 bases for V and 3 bases for J; bases not matched to a gene: 8. From germline, CDR1 is MGHDK and CDR2 SYGVNS. There are 16 residues in the CDR3.

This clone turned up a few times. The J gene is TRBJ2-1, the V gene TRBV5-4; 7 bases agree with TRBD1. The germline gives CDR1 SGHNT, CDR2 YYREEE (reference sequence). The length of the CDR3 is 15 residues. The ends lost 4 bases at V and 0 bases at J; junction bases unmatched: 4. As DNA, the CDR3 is TGTGCCAGCAGCCGGGACAGAAACTCCTACAATGAGCAGTTCTTC. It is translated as CASSRDRNSYNEQFF.

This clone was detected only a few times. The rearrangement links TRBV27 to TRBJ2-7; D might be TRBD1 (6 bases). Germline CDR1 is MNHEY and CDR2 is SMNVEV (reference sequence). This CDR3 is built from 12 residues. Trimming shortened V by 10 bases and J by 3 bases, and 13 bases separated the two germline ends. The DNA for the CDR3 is TGTGCCAACCCTAGGGGGAACTACGAGCAGTACTTC. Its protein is CANPRGNYEQYF.

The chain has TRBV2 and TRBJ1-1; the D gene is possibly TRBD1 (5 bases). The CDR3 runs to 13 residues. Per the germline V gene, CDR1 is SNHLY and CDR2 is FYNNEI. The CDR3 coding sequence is TGTACCTCTGAAGGCAGGGCGAACACTGAAGCTTTCTTT. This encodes CTSEGRANTEAFF. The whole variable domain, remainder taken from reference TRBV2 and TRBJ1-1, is EPEVTQTPSHQVTQMGQEVILRCVPISNHLYFYWYRQILGQKVEFLVSFYNNEISEKSEIFDDQFSVERPDGSNFTLKIRSTKLEDSAMYFCTSEGRANTEAFFGQGTRLTVV.

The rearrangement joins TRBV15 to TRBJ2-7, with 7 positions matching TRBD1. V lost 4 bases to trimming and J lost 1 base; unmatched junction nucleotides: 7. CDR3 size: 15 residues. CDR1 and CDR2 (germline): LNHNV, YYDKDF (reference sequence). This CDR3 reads CATSKRDRQSYEQYF. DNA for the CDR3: TGTGCCACCAGCAAGAGGGACAGACAATCCTACGAGCAGTACTTC.

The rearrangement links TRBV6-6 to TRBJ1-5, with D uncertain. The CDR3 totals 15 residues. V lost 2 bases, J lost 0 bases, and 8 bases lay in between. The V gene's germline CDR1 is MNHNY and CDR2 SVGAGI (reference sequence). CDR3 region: CASSYAEYSNQPQHF. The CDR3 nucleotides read TGTGCCAGCAGTTACGCAGAATATAGCAATCAGCCCCAGCATTTT.

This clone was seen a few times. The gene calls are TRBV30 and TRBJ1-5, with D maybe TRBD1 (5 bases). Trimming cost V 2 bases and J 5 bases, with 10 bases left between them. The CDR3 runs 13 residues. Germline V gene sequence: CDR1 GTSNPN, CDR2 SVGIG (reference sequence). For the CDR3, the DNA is TGTGCCTGGAGTAAGGGAGGGGATCAGCCCCAGCATTTT. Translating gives CAWSKGGDQPQHF. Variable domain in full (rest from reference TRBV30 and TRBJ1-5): SQTIHQWPATLVQPVGSPLSLECTVEGTSNPNLYWYRQAAGRGLQLLFYSVGIGQISSEVPQNLSASRPQDRQFILSSKKLLLSDSGFYLCAWSKGGDQPQHFGDGTRLSIL.

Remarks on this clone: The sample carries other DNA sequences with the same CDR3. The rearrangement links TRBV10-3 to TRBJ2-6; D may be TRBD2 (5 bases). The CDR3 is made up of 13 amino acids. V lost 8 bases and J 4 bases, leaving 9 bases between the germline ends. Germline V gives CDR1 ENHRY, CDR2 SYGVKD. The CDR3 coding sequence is TGTGCCATCGGACTTGGGGGGGCCAACGTCCTGACTTTC. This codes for CAIGLGGANVLTF.

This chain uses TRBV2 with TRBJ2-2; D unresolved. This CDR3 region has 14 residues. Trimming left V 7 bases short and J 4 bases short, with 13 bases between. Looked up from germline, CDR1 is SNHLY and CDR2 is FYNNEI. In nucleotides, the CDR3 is TGTGCCAGCAAAGGGCGAAGTAGCACCGGGGAGCTGTTTTTT. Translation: CASKGRSSTGELFF.

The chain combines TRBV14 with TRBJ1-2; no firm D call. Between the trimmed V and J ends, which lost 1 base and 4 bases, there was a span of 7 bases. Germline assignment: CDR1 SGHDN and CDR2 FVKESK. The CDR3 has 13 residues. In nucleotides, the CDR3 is TGTGCCAGCAGCCAAGGGGTAGCCTATGGCTACACCTTC. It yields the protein CASSQGVAYGYTF.

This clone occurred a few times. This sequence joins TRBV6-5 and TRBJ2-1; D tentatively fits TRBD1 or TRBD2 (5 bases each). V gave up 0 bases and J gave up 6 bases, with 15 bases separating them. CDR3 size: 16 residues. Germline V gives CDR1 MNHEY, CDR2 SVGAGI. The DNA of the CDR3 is TGTGCCAGCAGTTACTCCCTCAGCCCCGGGGCCAATGAGCAGTTCTTC. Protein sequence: CASSYSLSPGANEQFF.

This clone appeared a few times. CDR3 DNA: TGTGCCAGCAGAAAGGAGTGGGTGTCTGGAAACACCATATATTTT. Amino acids: CASRKEWVSGNTIYF. The chain is built from TRBV6-5 and TRBJ1-3; no clear D. This CDR3 is 15 amino acids long. Germline-derived CDR1 and CDR2 are MNHEY and SVGAGI. V lost 6 bases, J lost 1 base, and 13 bases lay in between.

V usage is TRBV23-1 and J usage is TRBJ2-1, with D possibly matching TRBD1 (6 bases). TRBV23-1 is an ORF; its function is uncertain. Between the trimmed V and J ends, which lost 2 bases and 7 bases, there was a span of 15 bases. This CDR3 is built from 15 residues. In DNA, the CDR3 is TGCGCCAGCAGTCAAGGGCGGGCAGGGGAGAATGAGCAGTTCTTC. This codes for CASSQGRAGENEQFF.

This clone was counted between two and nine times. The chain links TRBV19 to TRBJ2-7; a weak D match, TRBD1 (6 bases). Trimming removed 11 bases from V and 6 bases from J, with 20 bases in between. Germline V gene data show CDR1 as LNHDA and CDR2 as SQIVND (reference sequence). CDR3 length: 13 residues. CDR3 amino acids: CACKGTTKGEQYF. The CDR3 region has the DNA TGTGCCTGCAAAGGGACAACGAAGGGCGAGCAGTACTTC.

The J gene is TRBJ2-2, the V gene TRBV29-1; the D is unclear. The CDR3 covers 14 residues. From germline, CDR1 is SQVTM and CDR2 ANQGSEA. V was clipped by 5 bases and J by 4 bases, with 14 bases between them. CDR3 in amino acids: CSVTFQQPTGELFF. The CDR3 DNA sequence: TGCAGCGTTACCTTCCAACAGCCCACCGGGGAGCTGTTTTTT.

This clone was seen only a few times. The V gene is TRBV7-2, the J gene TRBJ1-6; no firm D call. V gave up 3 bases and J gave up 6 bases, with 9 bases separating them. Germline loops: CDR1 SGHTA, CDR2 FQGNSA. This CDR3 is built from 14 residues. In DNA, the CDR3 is TGTGCCAGCAGCTTCTCTTGGGGTAATTCACCCCTCCACTTT. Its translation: CASSFSWGNSPLHF.

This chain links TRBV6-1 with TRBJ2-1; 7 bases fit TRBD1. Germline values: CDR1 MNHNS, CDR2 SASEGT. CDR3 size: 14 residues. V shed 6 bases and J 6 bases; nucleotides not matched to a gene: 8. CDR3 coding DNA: TGTGCCAGCAGCGGGACAGAAGGATCCAATGAGCAGTTCTTC. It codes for CASSGTEGSNEQFF.

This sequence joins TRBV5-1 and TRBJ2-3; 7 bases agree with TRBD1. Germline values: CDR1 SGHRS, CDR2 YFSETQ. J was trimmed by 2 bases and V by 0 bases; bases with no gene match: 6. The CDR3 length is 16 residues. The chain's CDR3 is CASSLARDSSTDTQYF. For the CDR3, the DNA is TGCGCCAGCAGCTTGGCCCGGGACAGCTCCACAGATACGCAGTATTTT.

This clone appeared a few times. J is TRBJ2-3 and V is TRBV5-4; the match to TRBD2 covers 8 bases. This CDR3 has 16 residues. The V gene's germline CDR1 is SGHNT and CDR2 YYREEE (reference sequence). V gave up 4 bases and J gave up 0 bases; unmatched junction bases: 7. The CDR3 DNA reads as TGTGCCAGCAGCCCCTCTAGCGGGCCTAGCACAGATACGCAGTATTTT. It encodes CASSPSSGPSTDTQYF. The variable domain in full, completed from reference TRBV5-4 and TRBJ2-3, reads ETGVTQSPTHLIKTRGQQVTLRCSSQSGHNTVSWYQQALGQGPQFIFQYYREEENGRGNFPPRFSGLQFPNYSSELNVNALELDDSALYLCASSPSSGPSTDTQYFGPGTRLTVL.

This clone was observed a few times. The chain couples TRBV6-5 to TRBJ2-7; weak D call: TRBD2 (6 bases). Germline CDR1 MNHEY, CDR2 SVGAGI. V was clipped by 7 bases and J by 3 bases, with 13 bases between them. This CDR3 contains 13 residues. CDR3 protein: CASTDYVIYEQYF. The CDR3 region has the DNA TGTGCCAGCACGGACTACGTCATCTACGAGCAGTACTTC.

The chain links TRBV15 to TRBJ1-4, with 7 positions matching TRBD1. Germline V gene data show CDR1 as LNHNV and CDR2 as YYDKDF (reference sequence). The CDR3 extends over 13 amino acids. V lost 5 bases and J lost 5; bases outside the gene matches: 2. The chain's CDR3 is CATSQGGNEKLFF. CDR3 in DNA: TGTGCCACCAGCCAGGGGGGGAATGAAAAACTGTTTTTT.